What follows are 16 T cell receptor beta chains derived from one specimen sequenced in a study of post-analysis software for immune sequencing data. These receptors lack a known antigen. Regarding the study as a whole: There were five TRBV segments more frequent in patients than controls, and TRBV5-6, TRBV5-1 and TRBV20-1 were among them.

Every TCR beta cDNA library bore unique molecular identifiers. From the PCR reads, TCRdb called clonotypes with MiXCR, one entry per CDR3 protein. Among hundreds of thousands of distinct CDR3 sequences listed, 55% to 70% were seen once. Sequenced material: blood. Every receptor here comes from a girl aged 2 to 9 with multiple sclerosis.

This clonotype appeared a few times. The J gene is TRBJ2-3, the V gene TRBV7-9, with 9 bases lining up with TRBD1. The V and J ends lost 5 bases and 0 bases, in that order; junction bases with no gene match: 6. CDR1 and CDR2 from the germline V gene are SEHNR and FQNEAQ (reference sequence). This CDR3 spans 16 amino acids. CDR3 sequence reads: CASSTRTGASTDTQYF. CDR3 nucleotides: TGTGCCAGCAGCACCCGGACAGGGGCTAGCACAGATACGCAGTATTTT. The whole variable domain, remainder taken from reference TRBV7-9 and TRBJ2-3, is DTGVSQNPRHKITKRGQNVTFRCDPISEHNRLYWYRQTLGQGPEFLTYFQNEAQLEKSRLLSDRFSAERPKGSFSTLEIQRTEQGDSAMYLCASSTRTGASTDTQYFGPGTRLTVL.

The chain links TRBV7-2 to TRBJ1-2, with D possibly being TRBD1 (6 bases). CDR1 is SGHTA and CDR2 is FQGNSA in the germline V gene. The ends were cut back, 4 bases at V and 7 bases at J, with 22 bases in the middle. There are 16 residues in the CDR3. In nucleotides, the CDR3 is TGTGCCAGCAGCTGGGACCTACAGGGATTGAGTGTTGGCTACACCTTC. Protein: CASSWDLQGLSVGYTF.

This clonotype has only one observation. The chain recombines TRBV3-1 with TRBJ2-1; D is undetermined. Germline V CDR1 and CDR2: LGHDT, YNNKEL (reference sequence). The CDR3 runs to 14 residues. The V end lost 0 bases, the J end lost 1 base, and 4 bases lay between the germline ends. The chain's CDR3 is CASSQEYSYNEQFF. The CDR3 nucleotides are TGTGCCAGCAGCCAAGAGTATTCCTACAATGAGCAGTTCTTC.

In its sample, this clonotype was seen a few times. This rearrangement joins TRBV7-6 to TRBJ2-5; 10 bases are a match to TRBD2. This CDR3 has 13 amino acids. Losses at the gene ends were 6 bases for V and 6 bases for J; bases not matched to a gene: 4. Looked up from germline, CDR1 is SGHVS and CDR2 is FNYEAQ. CDR3 in DNA: TGTGCCAGCAGGGTAGCGGGGGGACAGACCCAGTACTTC. It specifies CASRVAGGQTQYF.

This clonotype occurred a few times. The V call is TRBV6-1, the J call TRBJ2-6; TRBD2 might be the D (5 bases). There are 15 residues in the CDR3. The V end was cut by 2 bases, the J end by 3 bases, with 8 bases between. Germline lookup yields CDR1 MNHNS and CDR2 SASEGT. The CDR3 coding sequence is TGTGCCAGCAGTGAACCCGGGGTTGGGGCCAACGTCCTGACTTTC. Encoded protein: CASSEPGVGANVLTF.

V and J are TRBV7-2 and TRBJ2-2; the match to TRBD2 covers 11 bases. V gave up 5 bases and J gave up 5 bases; unmatched junction bases: 7. This CDR3 contains 16 residues. Germline V gives CDR1 SGHTA, CDR2 FQGNSA. This CDR3 is CASSLLAGGWTGELFF. Here the CDR3 DNA reads TGTGCCAGCAGCCTCCTAGCGGGAGGTTGGACCGGGGAGCTGTTTTTT.

The V gene is TRBV11-2, the J gene TRBJ2-1; 7 nucleotides align to TRBD1. The length of the CDR3 is 20 residues. The V segment lost 7 bases and the J segment 0 bases; nucleotides outside the gene matches: 21. Per the germline V gene, CDR1 is SGHAT and CDR2 is FQNNGV. The DNA of the CDR3 is TGTGCCAGCACTCGACTTGGGGACAGCCTCCTACATGACTCCTACAATGAGCAGTTCTTC. Amino acids: CASTRLGDSLLHDSYNEQFF. The full variable domain, with the rest looked up from reference TRBV11-2 and TRBJ2-1, is EAGVAQSPRYKIIEKRQSVAFWCNPISGHATLYWYQQILGQGPKLLIQFQNNGVVDDSQLPKDRFSAERLKGVDSTLKIQPAKLEDSAVYLCASTRLGDSLLHDSYNEQFFGPGTRLTVL.

V and J are TRBV6-6 and TRBJ1-1, with D possibly TRBD1 on 6 matching bases. Germline V gene lookup returns CDR1 MNHNY and CDR2 SVGAGI (reference sequence). The germline V and J ends were trimmed by 8 bases and 0 bases, with 22 bases remaining between them. CDR3 size: 17 residues. CDR3 sequence: CASSVGTPSFMNTEAFF. The CDR3 DNA follows: TGTGCCAGCTCTGTGGGGACACCTTCATTTATGAACACTGAAGCTTTCTTT.

CDR3 in amino acids: CSAGRGHQTTDTQYF. In DNA, the CDR3 is TGCAGTGCCGGCCGGGGACACCAAACCACAGATACGCAGTATTTT. The rearrangement links TRBV20-1 to TRBJ2-3, with TRBD1 as a possible D gene (6 bases). The CDR3 has 15 amino acids. The V end was cut by 6 bases, the J end by 2 bases, with 18 bases between. From germline, CDR1 is DFQATT and CDR2 SNEGSKA (reference sequence).

This chain links TRBV12-3 or TRBV12-4 with TRBJ2-3, with TRBD2 matching over 10 bases. This CDR3 contains 17 residues. With V trimmed by 5 bases and J by 2 bases, 10 bases remained unmatched. The CDR3 is CASSPRGLAGDTDTQYF. CDR3 in DNA: TGTGCCAGCAGTCCACGGGGGCTAGCGGGGGACACAGATACGCAGTATTTT.

V and J are TRBV7-9 and TRBJ1-2, with no clear D. CDR1 and CDR2 (germline): SEHNR, FQNEAQ (reference sequence). The CDR3 is 13 amino acids. V was shortened by 1 base and J by 4 bases, with 7 bases between the two germline ends. CDR3 loop: CASSLGEAYGYTF. The CDR3 DNA reads TGTGCCAGCAGCTTAGGAGAGGCCTATGGCTACACCTTC.

The J gene is TRBJ2-3, the V gene TRBV7-6; TRBD1 aligns across 12 bases. Germline loops: CDR1 SGHVS, CDR2 FNYEAQ. CDR3 length: 17 residues. J gave up 6 bases and V 5 bases, and 12 bases lay outside the gene matches. CDR3 sequence reads: CASSQGPGQGASDTQYF. The DNA of the CDR3 is TGTGCCAGCAGCCAAGGACCGGGACAGGGGGCCAGCGATACGCAGTATTTT. Full variable domain (missing parts from reference TRBV7-6 and TRBJ2-3): GAGVSQSPRYKVTKRGQDVALRCDPISGHVSLYWYRQALGQGPEFLTYFNYEAQQDKSGLPNDRFSAERPEGSISTLTIQRTEQRDSAMYRCASSQGPGQGASDTQYFGPGTRLTVL.

The CDR3 here is CASSLEPGYEQYF. The CDR3 coding sequence is TGTGCCAGCAGCTTGGAACCAGGCTACGAGCAGTACTTC. This rearrangement joins TRBV7-2 to TRBJ2-7, with D unclear. Trimming stripped 3 bases from V and 3 bases from J, with 9 bases between. Germline lookup yields CDR1 SGHTA and CDR2 FQGNSA. The CDR3 consists of 13 residues.

The chain has TRBV5-1 and TRBJ1-1, with D tentatively TRBD1 (5 bases). V lost 2 bases and J lost 1, with 12 bases in between. CDR3 length equals 15 residues. Germline V gene data show CDR1 as SGHRS and CDR2 as YFSETQ. The CDR3 loop is CASSFLPDRNTEAFF. The CDR3 DNA follows: TGCGCCAGCAGCTTTCTTCCCGACAGGAACACTGAAGCTTTCTTT. The full variable domain, with the rest looked up from reference TRBV5-1 and TRBJ1-1, is KAGVTQTPRYLIKTRGQQVTLSCSPISGHRSVSWYQQTPGQGLQFLFEYFSETQRNKGNFPGRFSGRQFSNSRSEMNVSTLELGDSALYLCASSFLPDRNTEAFFGQGTRLTVV.

The rearrangement joins TRBV6-2 or TRBV6-3 to TRBJ2-1; 7 nucleotides align to TRBD2. This CDR3 has 16 amino acids. V shed 7 bases and J 4 bases; nucleotides not matched to a gene: 13. The germline V gene has CDR1 MNHEY and CDR2 SVGEGT. The CDR3 coding sequence is TGTGCCAGCAAGAACTTGGCGGGGGTGCCGTACAATGAGCAGTTCTTC. Translated, it gives CASKNLAGVPYNEQFF.

CDR3 sequence reads: CSVGFRGGTEAFF. The DNA for the CDR3 is TGCAGCGTTGGCTTCCGAGGGGGCACTGAAGCTTTCTTT. The chain has TRBV29-1 and TRBJ1-1; D perhaps matches TRBD1 (6 bases). The germline CDR1 and CDR2 sequences are SQVTM and ANQGSEA. The CDR3 has 13 amino acids. V lost 4 bases, J lost 4 bases, and 13 bases lay in between.